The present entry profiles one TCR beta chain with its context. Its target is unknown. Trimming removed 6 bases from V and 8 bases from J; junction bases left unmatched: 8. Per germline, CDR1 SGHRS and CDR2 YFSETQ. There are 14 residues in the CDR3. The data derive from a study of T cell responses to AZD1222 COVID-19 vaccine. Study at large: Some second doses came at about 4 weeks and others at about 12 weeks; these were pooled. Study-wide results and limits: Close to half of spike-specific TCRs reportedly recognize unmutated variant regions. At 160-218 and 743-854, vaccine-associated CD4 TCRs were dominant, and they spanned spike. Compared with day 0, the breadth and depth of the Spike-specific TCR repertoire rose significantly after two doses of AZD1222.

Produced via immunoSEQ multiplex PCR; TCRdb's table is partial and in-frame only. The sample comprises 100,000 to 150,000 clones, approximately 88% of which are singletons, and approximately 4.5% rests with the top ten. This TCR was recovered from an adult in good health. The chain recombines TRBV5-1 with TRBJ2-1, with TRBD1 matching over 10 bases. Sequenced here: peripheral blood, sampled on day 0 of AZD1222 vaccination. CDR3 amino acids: CASKGTGEYDEQFF. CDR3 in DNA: TGCGCCAGCAAGGGGACAGGGGAGTACGATGAGCAGTTCTTC.